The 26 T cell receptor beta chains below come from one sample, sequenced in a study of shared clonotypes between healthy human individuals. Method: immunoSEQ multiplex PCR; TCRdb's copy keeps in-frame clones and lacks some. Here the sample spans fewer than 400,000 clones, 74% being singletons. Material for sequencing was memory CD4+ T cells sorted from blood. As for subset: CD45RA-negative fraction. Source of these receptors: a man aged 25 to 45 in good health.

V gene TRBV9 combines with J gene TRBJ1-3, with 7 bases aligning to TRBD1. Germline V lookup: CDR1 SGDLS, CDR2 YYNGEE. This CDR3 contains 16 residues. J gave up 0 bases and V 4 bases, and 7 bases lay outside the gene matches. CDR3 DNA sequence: TGTGCCAGCAGCTTAGGGGGCAGGAGCTCTGGAAACACCATATATTTT. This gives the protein CASSLGGRSSGNTIYF. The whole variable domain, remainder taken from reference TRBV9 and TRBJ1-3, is DSGVTQTPKHLITATGQRVTLRCSPRSGDLSVYWYQQSLDQGLQFLIQYYNGEERAKGNILERFSAQQFPDLHSELNLSSLELGDSALYFCASSLGGRSSGNTIYFGEGSWLTVV.

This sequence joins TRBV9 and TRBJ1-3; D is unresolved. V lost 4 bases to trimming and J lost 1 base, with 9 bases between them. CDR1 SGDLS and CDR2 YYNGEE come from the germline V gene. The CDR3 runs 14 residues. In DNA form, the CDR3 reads TGTGCCAGCAGCAAAGGAGGGTCTGGAAACACCATATATTTT. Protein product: CASSKGGSGNTIYF.

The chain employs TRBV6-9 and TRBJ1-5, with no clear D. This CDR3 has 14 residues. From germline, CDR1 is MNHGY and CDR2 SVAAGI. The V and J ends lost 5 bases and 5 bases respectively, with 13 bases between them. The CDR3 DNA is TGTGCCAGCAGTGCTGAATCGTGGGATCAGCCCCAGCATTTT. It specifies CASSAESWDQPQHF.

The CDR3 sequence is CASSFPGAFTEAFF. Here the CDR3 DNA reads TGTGCCAGCAGCTTTCCTGGAGCGTTTACTGAAGCTTTCTTT. V usage is TRBV7-9 and J usage is TRBJ1-1; D ambiguous. The CDR3 sequence is 14 residues long. Trimming took off 3 bases at V and 5 bases at J, with 13 bases between the two ends. CDR1 and CDR2 (germline): SEHNR, FQNEAQ (reference sequence).

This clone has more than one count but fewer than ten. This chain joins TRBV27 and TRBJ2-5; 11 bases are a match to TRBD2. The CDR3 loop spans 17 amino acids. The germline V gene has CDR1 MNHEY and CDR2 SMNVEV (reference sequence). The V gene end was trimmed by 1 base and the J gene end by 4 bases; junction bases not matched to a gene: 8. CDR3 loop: CASSLLGLAGGGETQYF. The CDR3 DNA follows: TGTGCCAGCAGTTTATTAGGGCTAGCGGGAGGAGGAGAGACCCAGTACTTC.

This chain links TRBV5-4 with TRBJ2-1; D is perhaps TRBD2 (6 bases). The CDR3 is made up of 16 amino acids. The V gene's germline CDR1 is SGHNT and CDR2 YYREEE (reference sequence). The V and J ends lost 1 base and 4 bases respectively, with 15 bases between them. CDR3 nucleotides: TGTGCCAGCAGCTTGCCGCTTGGCGGGACGTACAATGAGCAGTTCTTC. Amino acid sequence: CASSLPLGGTYNEQFF.

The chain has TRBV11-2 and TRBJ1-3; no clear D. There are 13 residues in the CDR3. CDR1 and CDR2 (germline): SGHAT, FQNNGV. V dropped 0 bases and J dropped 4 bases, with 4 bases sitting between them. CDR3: CASSLDRGNTIYF. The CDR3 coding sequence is TGTGCCAGCAGCTTAGACAGGGGAAACACCATATATTTT.

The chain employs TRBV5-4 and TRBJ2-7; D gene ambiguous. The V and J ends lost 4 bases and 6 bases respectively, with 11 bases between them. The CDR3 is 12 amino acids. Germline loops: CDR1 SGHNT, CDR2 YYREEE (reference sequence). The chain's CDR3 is CASSRDRTEQYF. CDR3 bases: TGTGCCAGCAGCCGAGACCGTACCGAGCAGTACTTC.

In nucleotides, the CDR3 is TGCGCCAGCAGACTAGCGGGGCAAACCACAGATACGCAGTATTTT. Protein product: CASRLAGQTTDTQYF. The chain carries TRBV5-1 and TRBJ2-3; 10 positions agree with TRBD2. Trimming at V came to 5 bases and at J to 2 bases, leaving 5 bases not matched to a gene. Germline CDR1 and CDR2: SGHRS and YFSETQ. The CDR3 has 15 residues.

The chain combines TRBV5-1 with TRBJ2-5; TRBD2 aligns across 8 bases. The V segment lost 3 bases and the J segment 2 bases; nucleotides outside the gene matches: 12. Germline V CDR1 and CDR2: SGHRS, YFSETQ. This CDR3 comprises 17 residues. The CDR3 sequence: CASSSGLAGNIQETQYF. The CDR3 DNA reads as TGCGCCAGCAGCTCCGGACTAGCTGGGAATATACAAGAGACCCAGTACTTC.

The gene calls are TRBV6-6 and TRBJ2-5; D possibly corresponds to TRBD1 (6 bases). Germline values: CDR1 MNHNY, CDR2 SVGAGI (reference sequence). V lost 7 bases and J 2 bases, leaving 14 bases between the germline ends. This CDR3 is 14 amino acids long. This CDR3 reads CASTKTGSQETQYF. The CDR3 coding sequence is TGTGCCAGCACCAAGACAGGTAGTCAAGAGACCCAGTACTTC.

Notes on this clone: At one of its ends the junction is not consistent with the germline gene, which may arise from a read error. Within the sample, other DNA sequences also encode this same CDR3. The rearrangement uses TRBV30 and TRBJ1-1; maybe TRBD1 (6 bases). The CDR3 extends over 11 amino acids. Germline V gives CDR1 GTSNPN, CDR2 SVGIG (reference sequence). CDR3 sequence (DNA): TGTGCCTGGAGGGGGGACACTGAAGCTTTTTTT. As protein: CAWRGDTEAFF.

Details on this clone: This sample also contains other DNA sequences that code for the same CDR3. CDR3: CATSTQGNQPQHF. The CDR3 region has the DNA TGTGCCACCAGCACCCAGGGGAATCAGCCCCAGCATTTT. The chain recombines TRBV15 with TRBJ1-5; TRBD1 might be the D (6 bases). Trimming left V 4 bases short and J 4 bases short, with 8 bases between. Germline V CDR1 and CDR2: LNHNV, YYDKDF (reference sequence). The CDR3 has 13 amino acids.

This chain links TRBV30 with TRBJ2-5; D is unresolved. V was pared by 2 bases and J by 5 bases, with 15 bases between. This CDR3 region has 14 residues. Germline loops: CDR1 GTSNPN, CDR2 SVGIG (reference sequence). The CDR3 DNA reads TGTGCCTGGAGTAGTGACACCTCTGGGGAGACCCAGTACTTC. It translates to CAWSSDTSGETQYF.

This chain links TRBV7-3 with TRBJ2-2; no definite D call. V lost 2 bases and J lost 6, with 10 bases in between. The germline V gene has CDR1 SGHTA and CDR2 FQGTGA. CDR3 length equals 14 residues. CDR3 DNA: TGTGCCAGCAGCTTAGGGGTCGAGTCCGGGGAGCTGTTTTTT. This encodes CASSLGVESGELFF.

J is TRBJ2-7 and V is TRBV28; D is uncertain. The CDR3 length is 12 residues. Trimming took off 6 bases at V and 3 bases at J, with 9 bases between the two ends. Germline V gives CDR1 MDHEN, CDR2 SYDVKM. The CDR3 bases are TGTGCCAGCAGCCCGCCGTTCTACGAGCAGTACTTC. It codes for CASSPPFYEQYF.

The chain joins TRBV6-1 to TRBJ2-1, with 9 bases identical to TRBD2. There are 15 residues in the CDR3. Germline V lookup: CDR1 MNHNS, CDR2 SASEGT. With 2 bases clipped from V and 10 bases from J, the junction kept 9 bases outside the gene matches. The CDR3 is CASSEWVAGAPEQFF. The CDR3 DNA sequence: TGTGCCAGCAGTGAATGGGTAGCGGGGGCACCGGAGCAGTTCTTC.

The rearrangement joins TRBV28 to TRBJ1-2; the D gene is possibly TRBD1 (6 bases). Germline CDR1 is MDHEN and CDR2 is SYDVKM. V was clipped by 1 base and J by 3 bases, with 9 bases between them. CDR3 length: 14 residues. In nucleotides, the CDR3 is TGTGCCAGCAGTTTATACAGGGAGGACTATGGCTACACCTTC. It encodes CASSLYREDYGYTF.

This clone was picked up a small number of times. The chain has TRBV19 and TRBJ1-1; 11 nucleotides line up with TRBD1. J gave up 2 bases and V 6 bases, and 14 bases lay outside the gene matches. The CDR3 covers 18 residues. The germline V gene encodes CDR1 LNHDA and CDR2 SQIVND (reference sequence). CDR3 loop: CASRVWRGQGVTNTEAFF. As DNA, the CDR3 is TGTGCCAGTAGAGTTTGGCGGGGACAGGGGGTAACCAACACTGAAGCTTTCTTT.

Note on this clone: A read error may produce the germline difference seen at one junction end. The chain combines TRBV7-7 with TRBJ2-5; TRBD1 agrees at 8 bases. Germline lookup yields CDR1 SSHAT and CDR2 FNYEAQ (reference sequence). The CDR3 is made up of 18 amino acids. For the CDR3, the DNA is TGTGCTAGCAGCATCCTTTTCTCCGGGACAGGCATGGGGGAGACCCAGTACTTC. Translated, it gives CASSILFSGTGMGETQYF. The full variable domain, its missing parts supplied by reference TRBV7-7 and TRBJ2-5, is GAGVSQSPRYKVTKRGQDVTLRCDPISSHATLYWYQQALGQGPEFLTYFNYEAQPDKSGLPSDRFSAERPEGSISTLTIQRTEQRDSAMYRCASSILFSGTGMGETQYFGPGTRLLVL.

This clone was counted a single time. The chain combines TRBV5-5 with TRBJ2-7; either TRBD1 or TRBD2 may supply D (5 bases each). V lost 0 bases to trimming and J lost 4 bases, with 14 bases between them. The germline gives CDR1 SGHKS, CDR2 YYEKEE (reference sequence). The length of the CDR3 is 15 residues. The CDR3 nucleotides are TGTGCCAGCAGCTTGGGACGGTTAGAGGGGTACGAGCAGTACTTC. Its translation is CASSLGRLEGYEQYF.

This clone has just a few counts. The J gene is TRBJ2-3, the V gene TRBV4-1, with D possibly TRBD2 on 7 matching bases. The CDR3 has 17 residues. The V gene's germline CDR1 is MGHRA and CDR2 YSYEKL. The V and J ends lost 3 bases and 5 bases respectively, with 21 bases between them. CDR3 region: CASSHPPGAGVEDTQYF. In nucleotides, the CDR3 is TGCGCCAGCAGCCATCCCCCGGGGGCGGGAGTGGAAGATACGCAGTATTTT.

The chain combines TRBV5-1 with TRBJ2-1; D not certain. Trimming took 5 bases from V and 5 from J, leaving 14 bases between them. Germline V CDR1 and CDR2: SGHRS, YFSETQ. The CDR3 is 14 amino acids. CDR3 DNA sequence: TGCGCCAGCAGTCGTCGTCCTAATGACAATGAGCAGTTCTTC. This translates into CASSRRPNDNEQFF.

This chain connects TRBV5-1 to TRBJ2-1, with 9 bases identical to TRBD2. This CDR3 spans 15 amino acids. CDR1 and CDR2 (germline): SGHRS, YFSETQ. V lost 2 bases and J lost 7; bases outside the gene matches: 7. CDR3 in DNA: TGCGCCAGCAGCTTTACCGGGACTAGCTTAAATGAGCAGTTCTTC. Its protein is CASSFTGTSLNEQFF.

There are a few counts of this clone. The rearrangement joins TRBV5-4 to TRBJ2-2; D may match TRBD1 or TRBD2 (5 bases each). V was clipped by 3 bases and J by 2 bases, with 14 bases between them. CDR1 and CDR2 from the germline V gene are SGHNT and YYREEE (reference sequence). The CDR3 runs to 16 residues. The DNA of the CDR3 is TGTGCCAGCAGCTCCGGGGCGAGGACCAACACCGGGGAGCTGTTTTTT. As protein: CASSSGARTNTGELFF.

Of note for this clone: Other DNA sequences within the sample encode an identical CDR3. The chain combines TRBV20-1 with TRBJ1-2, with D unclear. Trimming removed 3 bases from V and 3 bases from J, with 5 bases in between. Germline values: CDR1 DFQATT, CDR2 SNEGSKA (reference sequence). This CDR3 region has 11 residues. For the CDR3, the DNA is TGCAGTGCTAGGGGAGACTATGGCTACACCTTC. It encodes CSARGDYGYTF.